The 22 T cell receptor beta chains listed next were all sequenced from one sample in a study of T-cell reconstitution after alpha-beta-depleted transplantation in children. Using unique molecular identifiers, the investigators prepared the TCRbeta library. In TCRdb, the PCR reads were re-called with MiXCR into one record per CDR3 protein. This table has 130,000 or so distinct CDR3 sequences, roughly 9% appearing once. Sequenced here: PBMCs, mostly from graft donor cells, sampled 180 days after TCRalphabeta/CD19-depleted stem cell transplant. The receptors shown here come from a girl less than two years old who had a stem cell transplant for combined immunodeficiency, so the T cells may come from the graft donor.

This clonotype was found a few times. The chain uses TRBV6-5 and TRBJ2-2; 8 bases map to TRBD1. Per the germline V gene, CDR1 is MNHEY and CDR2 is SVGAGI. V trimming: 0 bases; J trimming: 8 bases; junction bases outside the gene matches: 11. The CDR3 is 17 amino acids. The CDR3 coding sequence is TGTGCCAGCAGTTACTCGGAGACAGGGGATGGATGGGGGGAGCTGTTTTTT. It codes for CASSYSETGDGWGELFF.

For the CDR3, the DNA is TGCAGTGCTACCCGGATGAGCACTGAAGCTTTCTTT. The encoded protein is CSATRMSTEAFF. The genes are TRBV20-1 and TRBJ1-1; D uncertain. V was shortened by 4 bases and J by 4 bases, with 10 bases between the two germline ends. CDR3 length: 12 amino acids. CDR1 and CDR2 from the germline V gene are DFQATT and SNEGSKA (reference sequence).

This clonotype was found a few times. V is TRBV20-1 and J is TRBJ1-3; D unresolved. The germline V gene has CDR1 DFQATT and CDR2 SNEGSKA (reference sequence). This CDR3 region has 13 residues. The germline V and J ends were trimmed by 6 bases and 1 base, with 10 bases remaining between them. As DNA, the CDR3 is TGCAGTGCCCAAGAGGGTTCTGGAAACACCATATATTTT. Amino acids: CSAQEGSGNTIYF.

There are a few counts of this clonotype. V gene TRBV5-1 combines with J gene TRBJ2-7, with D perhaps matching TRBD2 (6 bases). The CDR3 extends over 14 amino acids. V gave up 4 bases and J gave up 1 base, with 12 bases separating them. Germline V gene lookup returns CDR1 SGHRS and CDR2 YFSETQ. Here the CDR3 DNA reads TGCGCCAGCAGCCCGGGACTTTCATCCTACGAGCAGTACTTC. Translation: CASSPGLSSYEQYF.

Only one count was recorded for this clonotype. A much larger clone differs from this one at a single base, so this may be a read error. The rearrangement joins TRBV10-3 to TRBJ2-3, with 7 bases lining up with TRBD2. V dropped 2 bases and J dropped 3; count of bases not matched to a gene: 5. Germline V gene sequence: CDR1 ENHRY, CDR2 SYGVKD. The CDR3 length is 15 residues. CDR3 nucleotide sequence: TGTGCCATCAGTGAGGGAACGCGGGGGACAGATACGCAGTATTTT. Translating it yields CAISEGTRGTDTQYF.

This clonotype was detected ten times or more. This chain uses TRBV10-3 with TRBJ2-7; D might be TRBD2 (6 bases). This CDR3 contains 12 residues. Germline V gene sequence: CDR1 ENHRY, CDR2 SYGVKD. Between the trimmed V and J ends, which lost 3 bases and 7 bases, there was a span of 10 bases. CDR3 sequence (DNA): TGTGCCATCAGTGATGGGACTGTTGAGCAGTACTTC. Translation gives CAISDGTVEQYF.

A few counts support this clonotype. The genes are TRBV20-1 and TRBJ2-3; no clear D. The CDR3 is 12 amino acids. The ends were cut back, 3 bases at V and 5 bases at J, with 9 bases in the middle. CDR1 and CDR2 from the germline V gene are DFQATT and SNEGSKA (reference sequence). The CDR3 loop is CSARLGKDTQYF. The CDR3 DNA reads TGCAGTGCTAGGTTAGGGAAAGATACGCAGTATTTT.

This clonotype appeared a few times. The CDR3 reads CSVEGSGNTIYF. The CDR3 DNA sequence: TGCAGCGTGGAGGGGTCTGGAAACACCATATATTTT. The chain joins TRBV29-1 to TRBJ1-3; tentatively, D is TRBD1 (5 bases). Germline CDR1 reads SQVTM; CDR2 reads ANQGSEA. The CDR3 covers 12 residues. V was pared by 6 bases and J by 1 base, with 7 bases between.

This clonotype was counted between two and nine times. V is TRBV6-5 and J is TRBJ1-1, with unresolved D. Per the germline V gene, CDR1 is MNHEY and CDR2 is SVGAGI. Trimming pared 4 bases from V and 1 base from J, leaving 7 bases between. The CDR3 has 13 amino acids. Here the CDR3 reads CASSLDWNTEAFF. The CDR3 DNA is TGTGCCAGCAGTTTAGACTGGAACACTGAAGCTTTCTTT.

This chain uses TRBV29-1 with TRBJ2-5; D gene uncertain. CDR1 and CDR2 from the germline V gene are SQVTM and ANQGSEA. V was pared by 4 bases and J by 5 bases, with 17 bases between. The CDR3 runs to 14 residues. The CDR3: CSVVGRSVGETQYF. The DNA of the CDR3 is TGCAGCGTTGTCGGCAGGTCGGTGGGGGAGACCCAGTACTTC.

This clonotype showed up just a few times. The J gene is TRBJ2-3, the V gene TRBV29-1; TRBD2 aligns across 7 bases. The CDR3 loop spans 13 amino acids. J gave up 2 bases and V 3 bases, and 2 bases lay outside the gene matches. Germline-derived CDR1 and CDR2 are SQVTM and ANQGSEA. The CDR3 coding sequence is TGCAGCGTTGAGCGGGAGATCACAGATACGCAGTATTTT. Translating it yields CSVEREITDTQYF.

The chain recombines TRBV20-1 with TRBJ2-5; D possibly corresponds to TRBD1 (6 bases). The germline V gene has CDR1 DFQATT and CDR2 SNEGSKA (reference sequence). The CDR3 sequence is 14 residues long. Between the trimmed V and J ends, which lost 6 bases and 2 bases, there was a span of 16 bases. The CDR3 loop is CSARGYPWQETQYF. The DNA for the CDR3 is TGCAGTGCGAGGGGGTACCCCTGGCAAGAGACCCAGTACTTC.

In its sample, this clonotype was seen a few times. The chain joins TRBV6-5 to TRBJ1-1; 7 bases map to TRBD1. CDR3 size: 12 residues. V trimming: 2 bases; J trimming: 9 bases; junction bases outside the gene matches: 3. From germline, CDR1 is MNHEY and CDR2 SVGAGI. CDR3 sequence: CASSYGDRKAFF. The CDR3 coding sequence is TGTGCCAGCAGTTACGGGGACAGAAAAGCTTTCTTT.

The chain uses TRBV5-1 and TRBJ2-5; TRBD2 is a possible D gene (6 bases). The germline gives CDR1 SGHRS, CDR2 YFSETQ. The CDR3 sequence is 16 residues long. Trimming pared 2 bases from V and 1 base from J, leaving 15 bases between. CDR3: CASSLATSWVQETQYF. The CDR3 region has the DNA TGCGCCAGCAGCTTAGCTACTAGCTGGGTCCAAGAGACCCAGTACTTC.

The chain recombines TRBV30 with TRBJ1-1, with D maybe TRBD1 (5 bases). The germline V gene encodes CDR1 GTSNPN and CDR2 SVGIG (reference sequence). Trimming shortened V by 2 bases and J by 9 bases, and 16 bases separated the two germline ends. The CDR3 has 13 amino acids. The CDR3: CAWSPSFRQQAFF. In DNA form, the CDR3 reads TGTGCCTGGAGTCCTTCCTTCCGACAGCAAGCTTTCTTT.

The chain combines TRBV5-5 with TRBJ1-1, with D hard to call. Germline V gives CDR1 SGHKS, CDR2 YYEKEE (reference sequence). Trimming removed 0 bases at V and 0 bases at J, with 9 bases between. CDR3 length: 15 amino acids. As DNA, the CDR3 is TGTGCCAGCAGCTTGGGGCCGTTACTGAACACTGAAGCTTTCTTT. The encoded protein is CASSLGPLLNTEAFF. Based on the CDR3 plus reference TRBV5-5 and TRBJ1-1, the full variable domain is DAGVTQSPTHLIKTRGQQVTLRCSPISGHKSVSWYQQVLGQGPQFIFQYYEKEERGRGNFPDRFSARQFPNYSSELNVNALLLGDSALYLCASSLGPLLNTEAFFGQGTRLTVV.

This clonotype was observed a few times. The CDR3 DNA sequence: TGTGCCAGCAGCTCGACGGGACGTAAGAACACTGAAGCTTTCTTT. Translating it yields CASSSTGRKNTEAFF. The V and J genes are TRBV6-1 and TRBJ1-1, with D tentatively TRBD1 (5 bases). Germline-derived CDR1 and CDR2 are MNHNS and SASEGT. V was trimmed by 6 bases and J by 1 base, leaving 15 bases between them. The CDR3 length is 15 residues.

The genes are TRBV12-3 or TRBV12-4 and TRBJ1-1; D not certain. The CDR3 totals 12 residues. Trimming cost V 8 bases and J 7 bases, with 14 bases left between them. The CDR3 nucleotides are TGTGCCAGCGGTCTAAGCTTCGGTGAAGCTTTCTTT. Protein product: CASGLSFGEAFF.

The chain employs TRBV24-1 and TRBJ2-1; D may be TRBD1 (5 bases). This CDR3 is built from 15 residues. Germline CDR1 is KGHDR and CDR2 is SFDVKD. V lost 1 base and J lost 5, with 11 bases in between. The CDR3, as DNA: TGTGCCACCAGTGATTTCGCGACAGCTAACAATGAGCAGTTCTTC. The encoded protein is CATSDFATANNEQFF.

On this clonotype: Because the CDR3 is missing its conserved closing phenylalanine or tryptophan, this is likely a read error. V gene TRBV7-9 combines with J gene TRBJ2-2; D uncertain. The ends were cut back, 5 bases at V and 7 bases at J, with 11 bases in the middle. The CDR3 totals 13 residues. Germline assignment: CDR1 SEHNR and CDR2 FQNEAQ (reference sequence). CDR3 loop: CASSLVQFGELFL. The CDR3 DNA reads TGTGCCAGCAGCCTAGTTCAGTTCGGGGAGCTGTTTTTG.

This clonotype came up a few times. The chain recombines TRBV25-1 with TRBJ1-6; D ambiguous. Germline V lookup: CDR1 MGHDK, CDR2 SYGVNS. This CDR3 region has 14 residues. V lost 2 bases and J lost 3, with 5 bases in between. Here the CDR3 reads CASSELVYNSPLHF. The CDR3, as DNA: TGTGCCAGCAGTGAACTCGTCTATAATTCACCCCTCCACTTT.

This clonotype was counted between two and nine times. V gene TRBV6-5 combines with J gene TRBJ2-1, with 10 nucleotides matching TRBD2. The CDR3 runs 18 residues. Germline CDR1 MNHEY, CDR2 SVGAGI. The trim removed 2 bases at V and 5 bases at J, leaving 12 bases unmatched. The CDR3 region is CASSYVLAGFMGHNEQFF. Here the CDR3 DNA reads TGTGCCAGCAGTTACGTACTAGCGGGATTTATGGGGCACAATGAGCAGTTCTTC.